One sample yielded the 27 T cell receptor beta chains listed below, sequenced in a study of blood T cells in healthy people across ages. Primers used in a second PCR of roughly 6 to 11 cycles were a sample-barcoded 5' primer and a J-beta primer mix. In TCRdb, the 5' RACE reads were re-called with MiXCR into one record per CDR3 protein. The sample has hundreds of thousands of distinct CDR3 sequences, over 45% seen once. The sample consisted of blood. Source of these receptors: a woman aged 55-69 years in good health.

This clonotype came up a few times. The chain is built from TRBV28 and TRBJ2-3; 8 bases agree with TRBD2. The CDR3 totals 18 residues. J was trimmed by 2 bases and V by 6 bases; bases with no gene match: 16. Germline V gene lookup returns CDR1 MDHEN and CDR2 SYDVKM. As DNA, the CDR3 is TGTGCCAGCAGATCCGGCAAACGGGCGGGAGGAGTCACAGATACGCAGTATTTT. Translated: CASRSGKRAGGVTDTQYF.

The chain employs TRBV20-1 and TRBJ1-2; TRBD1 aligns across 7 bases. After removal of 3 bases from V and 2 bases from J, the junction contained 15 bases not matched to a gene. The CDR3 totals 17 residues. Germline V gene data show CDR1 as DFQATT and CDR2 as SNEGSKA (reference sequence). The CDR3 DNA reads as TGCAGTGCTAGCTTAGTAGGGGGCCATGCCGGCAACTATGGCTACACCTTC. Its translation is CSASLVGGHAGNYGYTF.

This clonotype came up a few times. The chain has TRBV4-3 and TRBJ1-1, with D unclear. The germline V and J ends were trimmed by 2 bases and 3 bases, with 10 bases remaining between them. This CDR3 has 14 residues. Germline CDR1 is LGHNA and CDR2 is YSLEER. In nucleotides, the CDR3 is TGCGCCAGCAGCCAAAGCGGTTGGGACACTGAAGCTTTCTTT. It yields the protein CASSQSGWDTEAFF.

This clonotype has at least ten counts. The V gene is TRBV14, the J gene TRBJ2-1; 9 bases fit TRBD1. The CDR3 is 17 residues long. The V segment lost 6 bases and the J segment 6 bases; nucleotides outside the gene matches: 15. Germline assignment: CDR1 SGHDN and CDR2 FVKESK. The CDR3 DNA reads as TGTGCCAGCAGTCGCCAGCGGCCGGGACAGGGACCCAATGAGCAGTTCTTC. Protein: CASSRQRPGQGPNEQFF. The variable domain in full, with the rest retrieved from reference TRBV14 and TRBJ2-1, is EAGVTQFPSHSVIEKGQTVTLRCDPISGHDNLYWYRRVMGKEIKFLLHFVKESKQDESGMPNNRFLAERTGGTYSTLKVQPAELEDSGVYFCASSRQRPGQGPNEQFFGPGTRLTVL.

Points on this clonotype: Compared with germline, one end of the junction differs, possibly owing to a read error. The chain has TRBV7-2 and TRBJ2-7, with 10 bases lining up with TRBD1. This CDR3 is built from 19 residues. Germline V gene data show CDR1 as SGHTA and CDR2 as FQGNSA. The chain's CDR3 is CVSSSQPGQGSPSSYEQYF. Written as DNA, the CDR3 is TGTGTCAGCAGCTCCCAACCGGGACAGGGGTCACCGAGCTCCTACGAGCAGTACTTC.

V usage is TRBV7-3 and J usage is TRBJ2-3; 7 bases line up with TRBD1. J gave up 4 bases and V 2 bases, and 6 bases lay outside the gene matches. Per the germline V gene, CDR1 is SGHTA and CDR2 is FQGTGA. The CDR3 length is 15 residues. The CDR3 here is CASSLRAGTADTQYF. The CDR3 DNA sequence: TGTGCCAGCAGCTTACGGGCAGGGACAGCAGATACGCAGTATTTT.

The sample holds a few counts of this clonotype. V usage is TRBV5-6 and J usage is TRBJ2-7; maybe TRBD1 (6 bases). V lost 2 bases, J lost 6 bases, and 12 bases lay in between. From germline, CDR1 is SGHDT and CDR2 YYEEEE. This CDR3 spans 13 amino acids. CDR3 protein: CASSFQGPGEQYF. CDR3 sequence (DNA): TGTGCCAGCAGCTTCCAGGGGCCAGGCGAGCAGTACTTC.

The V gene is TRBV20-1, the J gene TRBJ2-1; D unresolved. Trimming left V 1 base short and J 15 bases short, with 13 bases between. The CDR3 is 11 amino acids. Germline V gene lookup returns CDR1 DFQATT and CDR2 SNEGSKA (reference sequence). Here the CDR3 DNA reads TGCAGTGCTAGAGGAGACACCAGGCCGTTCTTC. Translation gives CSARGDTRPFF.

V usage is TRBV2 and J usage is TRBJ2-1, with TRBD2 matching 7 bases. Germline assignment: CDR1 SNHLY and CDR2 FYNNEI. The CDR3 is 13 amino acids. Trimming removed 1 base from V and 15 bases from J; junction bases left unmatched: 9. The CDR3, as DNA: TGTGCCAGCAGTGAAGTGTCGGGCGGGAGAGTGTTCTTC. As protein: CASSEVSGGRVFF.

The chain couples TRBV6-2 or TRBV6-3 to TRBJ2-7, with D tentatively TRBD1 (5 bases). The ends were cut back, 4 bases at V and 3 bases at J, with 13 bases in the middle. Germline values: CDR1 MNHEY, CDR2 SVGEGT. This CDR3 comprises 14 residues. In DNA, the CDR3 is TGTGCCAGCAGTTGGGGCAGTTTAAGCTACGAGCAGTACTTC. Amino acid sequence: CASSWGSLSYEQYF.

This chain connects TRBV6-1 to TRBJ2-1, with 9 bases identical to TRBD2. This CDR3 has 16 residues. V dropped 6 bases and J dropped 5; count of bases not matched to a gene: 11. Germline V gene data show CDR1 as MNHNS and CDR2 as SASEGT. The DNA of the CDR3 is TGTGCCAGCAGGCAAATAGTGACTAGCGGCAACAATGAGCAGTTCTTC. Translating it yields CASRQIVTSGNNEQFF.

The chain joins TRBV7-3 to TRBJ2-5; a possible D gene is TRBD1 (5 bases). The DNA end is more similar to TRBJ2-7, so the J call may be wrong. The V gene's germline CDR1 is SGHTA and CDR2 FQGTGA. The CDR3 contains 13 residues. CDR3 DNA sequence: TGTGCCAGCAGTCCTTTTGACAGATACGAGCAGTACTTC. The encoded protein is CASSPFDRYEQYF.

A word on this clonotype: Relative to the germline gene, one junction end is altered; a read error may explain this. This rearrangement joins TRBV12-3 or TRBV12-4 to TRBJ2-7; D may be TRBD1 (6 bases). The CDR3 length is 15 residues. The CDR3 protein is CAGSSGTRPSYEQYF. Here the CDR3 DNA reads TGTGCCGGCAGTTCCGGGACAAGGCCTTCCTACGAGCAGTACTTC.

V usage is TRBV28 and J usage is TRBJ2-5; TRBD2 matches at 11 bases. The CDR3 is 17 residues long. Germline V gene data show CDR1 as MDHEN and CDR2 as SYDVKM. V gave up 2 bases and J gave up 3 bases; unmatched junction bases: 8. In DNA form, the CDR3 reads TGTGCCAGCAGTTTACTTGGGACTAGCGGTACAAAAGAGACCCAGTACTTC. Translated: CASSLLGTSGTKETQYF.

V gene TRBV2 combines with J gene TRBJ2-1, with D possibly being TRBD1 or TRBD2 (6 bases each). This CDR3 has 15 residues. Trimming left V 0 bases short and J 9 bases short, with 15 bases between. Per the germline V gene, CDR1 is SNHLY and CDR2 is FYNNEI. CDR3 residues: CASSEAGGHSSEQFF. For the CDR3, the DNA is TGTGCCAGCAGTGAAGCGGGGGGACACAGTAGTGAGCAGTTCTTC.

This clonotype has just a few counts. The chain joins TRBV7-8 to TRBJ2-7, with no clear D. Trimming took off 4 bases at V and 8 bases at J, with 15 bases between the two ends. In germline, CDR1 is SGHVS, CDR2 FQNEAQ. The CDR3 is 13 amino acids. In DNA form, the CDR3 reads TGTGCCAGCAGCTCTTACCTAGGAGAACAGCAGTACTTC. Translating gives CASSSYLGEQQYF.

This clonotype has ten or more counts. The genes are TRBV5-1 and TRBJ2-5, with 8 bases that match TRBD1. In germline, CDR1 is SGHRS, CDR2 YFSETQ. The CDR3 has 13 amino acids. J was trimmed by 5 bases and V by 6 bases; bases with no gene match: 6. The CDR3 DNA follows: TGCGCCAGCACCCGGACAGGGTACGAGACCCAGTACTTC. This gives the protein CASTRTGYETQYF.

This chain links TRBV6-2 or TRBV6-3 with TRBJ2-2; no clear D gene. Trimming removed 7 bases from V and 2 bases from J, with 5 bases in between. Germline lookup yields CDR1 MNHEY and CDR2 SVGEGT. There are 12 residues in the CDR3. CDR3 loop: CASKTNTGELFF. The CDR3 coding sequence is TGTGCCAGCAAGACTAACACCGGGGAGCTGTTTTTT.

V gene TRBV20-1 combines with J gene TRBJ2-1, with TRBD2 as a possible D gene (5 bases). CDR1 DFQATT and CDR2 SNEGSKA come from the germline V gene (reference sequence). There are 12 residues in the CDR3. V lost 3 bases and J 8 bases, leaving 11 bases between the germline ends. The CDR3 region has the DNA TGCAGTGCTAGGGATAGGGAGCATGAGCAGTTCTTC. Translation gives CSARDREHEQFF.

The CDR3 DNA sequence: TGTGCCAGCAGCAAGGCCGGGACAGGGAACGAGCAGTACTTC. Protein sequence: CASSKAGTGNEQYF. The chain links TRBV7-9 to TRBJ2-7; 9 nucleotides line up with TRBD1. Germline CDR1 is SEHNR and CDR2 is FQNEAQ (reference sequence). The CDR3 has 14 amino acids. V shed 5 bases, J shed 5 bases, and the junction held 7 bases outside the gene matches.

This chain connects TRBV5-1 to TRBJ2-7; 9 nucleotides align to TRBD1. Germline V CDR1 and CDR2: SGHRS, YFSETQ. The CDR3 is 17 residues long. The V and J ends lost 0 bases and 2 bases, in that order; junction bases with no gene match: 9. In nucleotides, the CDR3 is TGCGCCAGCAGCTTGGACGGACAGGGGACTTTAGCCTACGAGCAGTACTTC. Amino acids: CASSLDGQGTLAYEQYF.

The sample holds a few counts of this clonotype. The rearrangement links TRBV9 to TRBJ2-7; D gene uncertain. Germline V CDR1 and CDR2: SGDLS, YYNGEE. The V end lost 0 bases, the J end lost 0 bases, and 7 bases lay between the germline ends. The CDR3 runs 14 residues. The CDR3 bases are TGTGCCAGCAGCGTAGGGATTGACTCCTACGAGCAGTACTTC. Translation gives CASSVGIDSYEQYF.

J is TRBJ1-6 and V is TRBV27; possibly TRBD1 for D (5 bases). This CDR3 is built from 15 residues. From germline, CDR1 is MNHEY and CDR2 SMNVEV (reference sequence). Deletions cut 6 bases from V and 7 bases from J, with 16 bases between. The CDR3 nucleotides read TGTGCCAGCAGCGGCCCCCCGGGGGAGAATTCACCCCTCCACTTT. Protein sequence: CASSGPPGENSPLHF.

This rearrangement joins TRBV10-3 to TRBJ2-3; TRBD2 aligns across 12 bases. Per the germline V gene, CDR1 is ENHRY and CDR2 is SYGVKD. V trimming: 4 bases; J trimming: 2 bases; junction bases outside the gene matches: 7. The length of the CDR3 is 17 residues. CDR3 protein: CAISARRTSGTTDTQYF. In nucleotides, the CDR3 is TGTGCCATCAGTGCAAGAAGGACTAGCGGGACCACAGATACGCAGTATTTT.

This clonotype was seen at least ten times. The chain employs TRBV29-1 and TRBJ2-1; 8 bases agree with TRBD1. With 4 bases clipped from V and 6 bases from J, the junction kept 8 bases outside the gene matches. Germline V lookup: CDR1 SQVTM, CDR2 ANQGSEA. The length of the CDR3 is 14 residues. CDR3 residues: CSVVRQGIGNEQFF. Here the CDR3 DNA reads TGCAGCGTTGTCAGACAGGGGATAGGCAATGAGCAGTTCTTC.

This clonotype was observed a few times. The chain uses TRBV29-1 and TRBJ1-4; D unresolved. Trimming stripped 5 bases from V and 0 bases from J, with 19 bases between. The germline gives CDR1 SQVTM, CDR2 ANQGSEA. This CDR3 has 17 amino acids. The CDR3 nucleotides read TGCAGCGTTCGGTCCCCTTCCCAGGACGCAACTAATGAAAAACTGTTTTTT. Its protein product is CSVRSPSQDATNEKLFF.

On this clonotype itself: The junction and the germline gene differ at one end; a read error may be behind it. This rearrangement joins TRBV12-3 or TRBV12-4 to TRBJ2-3; a weak D match, TRBD2 (5 bases). The CDR3 contains 12 residues. The chain's CDR3 is CASTRRADMQYF. The CDR3 DNA reads TGTGCCAGCACTCGAAGAGCGGATATGCAGTATTTT.